What follows are 5 T cell receptor beta chains derived from one specimen sequenced in a study of blood T cell repertoires in COVID-19. TCRdb's table, derived via immunoSEQ multiplex PCR, lists solely in-frame clones and lacks some. The sample contains 100,000 or so clones, roughly 80% of which appear only once. Sample: peripheral blood. The receptors stem from a man in his fifties or sixties with active or convalescent COVID-19.

This clone was seen only once. The V and J genes are TRBV5-4 and TRBJ2-2; TRBD2 agrees at 11 bases. Germline CDR1 SGHNT, CDR2 YYREEE (reference sequence). The CDR3 spans 19 residues. V lost 3 bases, J lost 2 bases, and 12 bases stayed unmatched. For the CDR3, the DNA is TGTGCCAGCAGCTCCGTAGCGGGAGGGCCGGTATTTAACACCGGGGAGCTGTTTTTT. Amino acids: CASSSVAGGPVFNTGELFF.

This chain links TRBV11-2 with TRBJ2-5; D is possibly TRBD1 (7 bases). The V end lost 5 bases, the J end lost 5 bases, and 18 bases lay between the germline ends. CDR1 SGHAT and CDR2 FQNNGV come from the germline V gene. This CDR3 is 15 amino acids long. The CDR3 sequence: CASSPGGSRAETQYF. The DNA for the CDR3 is TGTGCCAGCAGCCCAGGGGGGTCCCGTGCGGAGACCCAGTACTTC.

J is TRBJ2-3 and V is TRBV10-1; 8 bases are shared with TRBD2. CDR1 and CDR2 from the germline V gene are WNHNN and SYGVQD (reference sequence). This CDR3 contains 15 residues. J lost 1 base, V lost 3 bases, and 3 bases had no gene match. As DNA, the CDR3 is TGCGCCAGCAGTGACTTAGCGGGGCGCACAGATACGCAGTATTTT. Translation: CASSDLAGRTDTQYF.

This chain connects TRBV10-2 to TRBJ1-1, with 12 nucleotides matching TRBD1. J gave up 1 base and V 7 bases, and 7 bases lay outside the gene matches. In germline, CDR1 is WSHSY, CDR2 SAAADI. The CDR3 has 16 amino acids. CDR3 nucleotide sequence: TGCGCCAGCAAAGGGACAGGGGGCGGAAAGAACACTGAAGCTTTCTTT. Protein sequence: CASKGTGGGKNTEAFF.

The chain uses TRBV3-1 (or the pseudogene TRBV3-2) and TRBJ2-1; D call uncertain. The V gene's germline CDR1 is LGHDT and CDR2 YNNKEL (reference sequence). V was shortened by 3 bases and J by 10 bases, with 25 bases between the two germline ends. The CDR3 sequence is 17 residues long. CDR3 DNA sequence: TGTGCCAGCAGCCATTTATCACCAATCGACAACACACGGGAGCAGTTCTTC. This translates into CASSHLSPIDNTREQFF.